Sequencing of this T cell receptor (beta chain) was carried out in a study of T and B cells in COVID-19 patients. This CDR3 has 16 amino acids. The germline V gene has CDR1 MNHEY and CDR2 SMNVEV (reference sequence). V was clipped by 4 bases and J by 4 bases; unmatched bases: 8. This clonotype was seen at least ten times. TRB was amplified from about 250-500 ng of blood genomic DNA. TRB rearrangements were amplified by multiplex PCR with BIOMED2 TRB-A/B primers. TCRdb passed the multiplex PCR reads through MiXCR, listing each CDR3 protein once. The table lists 12,000 to 15,000 distinct CDR3 sequences, under 30% of them singletons, with almost 7% in the top ten.

What was sequenced was blood. This clonotype originated in a human donor who had recovered from COVID-19. The chain has TRBV27 and TRBJ2-7, with 12 bases aligning to TRBD2. CDR3 region: CASSSLAGGVGYEQYF. CDR3 bases: TGTGCCAGCAGTTCCCTAGCGGGGGGGGTGGGGTACGAGCAGTACTTC.